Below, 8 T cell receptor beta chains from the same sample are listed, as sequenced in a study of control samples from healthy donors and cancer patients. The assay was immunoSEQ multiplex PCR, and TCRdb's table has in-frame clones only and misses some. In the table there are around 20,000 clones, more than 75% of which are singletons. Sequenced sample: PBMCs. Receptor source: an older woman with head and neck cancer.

The CDR3 bases are TGTGCCAGCAGCTTCGACCCTAGCGGTCCCGGGGAGCAGTACTTC. Residues: CASSFDPSGPGEQYF. The chain employs TRBV5-4 and TRBJ2-7; TRBD2 agrees at 7 bases. CDR3 length equals 15 residues. The V gene's germline CDR1 is SGHNT and CDR2 YYREEE (reference sequence). V was pared by 2 bases and J by 7 bases, with 12 bases of the junction left unmatched.

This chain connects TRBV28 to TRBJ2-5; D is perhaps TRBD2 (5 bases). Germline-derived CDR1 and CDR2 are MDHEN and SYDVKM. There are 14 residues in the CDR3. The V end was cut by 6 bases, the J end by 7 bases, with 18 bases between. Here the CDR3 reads CASRRRGSSGTQYF. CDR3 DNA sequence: TGTGCCAGCAGGCGTCGGGGTTCGAGTGGGACCCAGTACTTC. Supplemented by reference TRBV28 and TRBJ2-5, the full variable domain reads DVKVTQSSRYLVKRTGEKVFLECVQDMDHENMFWYRQDPGLGLRLIYFSYDVKMKEKGDIPEGYSVSREKKERFSLILESASTNQTSMYLCASRRRGSSGTQYFGPGTRLLVL.

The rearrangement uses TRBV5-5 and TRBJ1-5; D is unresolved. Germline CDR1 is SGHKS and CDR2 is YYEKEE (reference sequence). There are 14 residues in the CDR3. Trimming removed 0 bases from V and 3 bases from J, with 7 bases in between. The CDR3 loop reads CASSLGALNQPQHF. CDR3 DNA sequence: TGTGCCAGCAGCTTGGGGGCACTCAATCAGCCCCAGCATTTT.

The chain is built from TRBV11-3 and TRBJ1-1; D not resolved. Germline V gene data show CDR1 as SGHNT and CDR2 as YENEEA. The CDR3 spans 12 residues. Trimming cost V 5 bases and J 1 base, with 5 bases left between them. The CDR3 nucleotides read TGTGCCAGCAGCGGCCGGAACACTGAAGCTTTCTTT. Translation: CASSGRNTEAFF. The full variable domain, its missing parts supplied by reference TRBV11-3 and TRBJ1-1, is EAGVVQSPRYKIIEKKQPVAFWCNPISGHNTLYWYLQNLGQGPELLIRYENEEAVDDSQLPKDRFSAERLKGVDSTLKIQPAELGDSAVYLCASSGRNTEAFFGQGTRLTVV.

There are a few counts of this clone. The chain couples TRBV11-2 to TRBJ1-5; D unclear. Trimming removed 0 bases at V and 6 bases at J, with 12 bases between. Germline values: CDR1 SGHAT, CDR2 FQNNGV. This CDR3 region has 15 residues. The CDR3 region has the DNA TGTGCCAGCAGCTTAGATCAGTCCCGGCGTCAGCCCCAGCATTTT. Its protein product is CASSLDQSRRQPQHF. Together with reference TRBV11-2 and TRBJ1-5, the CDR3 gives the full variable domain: EAGVAQSPRYKIIEKRQSVAFWCNPISGHATLYWYQQILGQGPKLLIQFQNNGVVDDSQLPKDRFSAERLKGVDSTLKIQPAKLEDSAVYLCASSLDQSRRQPQHFGDGTRLSIL.

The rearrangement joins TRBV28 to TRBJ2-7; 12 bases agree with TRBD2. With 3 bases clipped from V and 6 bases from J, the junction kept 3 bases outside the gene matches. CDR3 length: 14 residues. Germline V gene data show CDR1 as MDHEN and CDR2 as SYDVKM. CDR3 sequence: CASSLSTSGSEQYF. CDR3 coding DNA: TGTGCCAGCAGTTTGTCGACTAGCGGGAGCGAGCAGTACTTC.

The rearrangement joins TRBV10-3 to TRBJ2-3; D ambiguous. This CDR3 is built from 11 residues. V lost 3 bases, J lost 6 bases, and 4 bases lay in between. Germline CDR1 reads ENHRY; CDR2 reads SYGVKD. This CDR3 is CAISDADTQYF. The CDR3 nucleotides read TGTGCCATCAGTGACGCTGATACGCAGTATTTT.

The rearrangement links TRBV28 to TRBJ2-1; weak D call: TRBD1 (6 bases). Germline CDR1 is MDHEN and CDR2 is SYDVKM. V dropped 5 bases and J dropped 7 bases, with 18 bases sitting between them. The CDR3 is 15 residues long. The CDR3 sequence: CASSPAQQGSNEQFF. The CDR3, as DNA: TGTGCCAGCAGTCCCGCCCAACAGGGATCTAATGAGCAGTTCTTC.